The clone carrying this T cell receptor beta chain was detected only a few times. No antigen is known for it. Sequencing was performed with immunoSEQ multiplex PCR; in TCRdb, only in-frame clones are kept and a portion is missing. The sample comprises about 46,000 clones, about 76% of which are singletons, and around 2.4% rests with the top ten. This entry belongs to a study of radiotherapy plus CTLA-4 blockade in lung cancer. At the level of the study: Around 18% of enrolled patients responded objectively, and about 30% had disease control. Study results and limitations: Reports identified early blood T cell clone dynamics, with interferon-beta, as the best response predictor.

Focal radiation and CTLA-4 blockade (ipilimumab) were tested in chemo-refractory metastatic non-small-cell lung cancer patients. The CDR3 length is 14 residues. Sequencing was performed on peripheral blood, taken from a patient treated with radiotherapy plus ipilimumab. The V and J genes are TRBV21-1 and TRBJ2-7; whether TRBD2, the table's D call, matches the DNA was not checked. TRBV21-1 is shown as a pseudogene. The receptor was derived from a human donor with non-small cell lung cancer whose response to radiotherapy plus ipilimumab could not be evaluated. CDR3 in DNA: TGTGCCAGCCCTGTTGCGGGAGTGAGGAACGAGCAGTACTTC. Translation: CASPVAGVRNEQYF.